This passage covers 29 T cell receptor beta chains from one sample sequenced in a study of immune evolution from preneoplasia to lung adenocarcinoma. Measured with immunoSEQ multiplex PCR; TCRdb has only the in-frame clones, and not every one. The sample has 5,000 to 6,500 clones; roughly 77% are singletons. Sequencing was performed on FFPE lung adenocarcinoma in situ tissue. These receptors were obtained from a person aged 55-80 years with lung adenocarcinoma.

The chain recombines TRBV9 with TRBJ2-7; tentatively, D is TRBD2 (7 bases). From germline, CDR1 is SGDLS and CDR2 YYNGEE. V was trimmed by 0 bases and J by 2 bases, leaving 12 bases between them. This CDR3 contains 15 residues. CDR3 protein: CASSVGEGGAYEQYF. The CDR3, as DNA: TGTGCCAGCAGCGTAGGCGAGGGGGGGGCCTACGAGCAGTACTTC.

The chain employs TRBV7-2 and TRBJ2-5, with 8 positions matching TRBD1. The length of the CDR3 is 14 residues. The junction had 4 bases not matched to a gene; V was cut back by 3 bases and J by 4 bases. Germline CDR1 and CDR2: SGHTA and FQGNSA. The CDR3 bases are TGTGCCAGCAGCTTGCGACAGGGGTCAGAGACCCAGTACTTC. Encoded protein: CASSLRQGSETQYF.

The CDR3 spells CASSLAQHQPQHF. CDR3 coding DNA: TGTGCCAGCAGCTTAGCACAGCATCAGCCCCAGCATTTT. The chain links TRBV7-6 to TRBJ1-5; no firm D call. V gave up 0 bases and J gave up 5 bases, with 5 bases separating them. The CDR3 extends over 13 amino acids. CDR1 and CDR2 from the germline V gene are SGHVS and FNYEAQ.

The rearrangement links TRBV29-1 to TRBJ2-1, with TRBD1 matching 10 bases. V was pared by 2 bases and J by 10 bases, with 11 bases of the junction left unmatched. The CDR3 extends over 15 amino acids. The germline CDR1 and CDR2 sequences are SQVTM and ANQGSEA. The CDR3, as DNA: TGCAGCGTTGAACTTAGGGGGACAGGGGACTGGGAGCAGTTCTTC. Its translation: CSVELRGTGDWEQFF.

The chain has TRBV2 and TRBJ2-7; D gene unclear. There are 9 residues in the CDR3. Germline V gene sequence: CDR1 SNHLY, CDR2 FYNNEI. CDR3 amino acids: CAFRVMQYF. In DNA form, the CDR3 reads TGTGCTTTCCGGGTCATGCAGTACTTC.

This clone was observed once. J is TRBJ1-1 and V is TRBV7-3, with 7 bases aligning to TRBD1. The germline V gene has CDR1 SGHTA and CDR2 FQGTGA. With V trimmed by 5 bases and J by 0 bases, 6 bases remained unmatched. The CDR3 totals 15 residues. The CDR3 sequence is CASSLETGLNTEAFF. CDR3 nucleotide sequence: TGTGCCAGCAGCCTAGAGACAGGGTTGAACACTGAAGCTTTCTTT.

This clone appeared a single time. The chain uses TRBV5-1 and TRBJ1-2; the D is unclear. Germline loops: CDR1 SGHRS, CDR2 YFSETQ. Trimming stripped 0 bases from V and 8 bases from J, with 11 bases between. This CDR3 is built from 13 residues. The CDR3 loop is CASSLEATRGYTF. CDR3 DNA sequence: TGCGCCAGCAGCTTGGAAGCCACAAGGGGCTACACCTTC.

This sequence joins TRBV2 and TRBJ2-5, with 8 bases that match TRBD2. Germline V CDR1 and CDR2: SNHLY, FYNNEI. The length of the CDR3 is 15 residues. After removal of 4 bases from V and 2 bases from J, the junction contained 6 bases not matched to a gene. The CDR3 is CASSGLAGWQETQYF. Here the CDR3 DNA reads TGTGCCAGCAGTGGATTAGCGGGGTGGCAAGAGACCCAGTACTTC.

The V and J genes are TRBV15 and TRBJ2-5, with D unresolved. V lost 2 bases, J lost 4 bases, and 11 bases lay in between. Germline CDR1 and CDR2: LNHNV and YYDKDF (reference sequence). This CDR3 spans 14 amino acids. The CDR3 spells CATSRNLQSETQYF. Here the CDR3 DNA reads TGTGCCACCAGCAGAAACCTTCAGTCAGAGACCCAGTACTTC.

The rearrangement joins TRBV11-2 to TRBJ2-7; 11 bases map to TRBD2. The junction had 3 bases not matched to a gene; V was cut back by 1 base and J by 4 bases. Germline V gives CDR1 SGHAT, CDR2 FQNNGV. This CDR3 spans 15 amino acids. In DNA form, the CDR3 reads TGTGCCAGCAGCTTAGTAGCGGGGGGGCAGTACGAGCAGTACTTC. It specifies CASSLVAGGQYEQYF.

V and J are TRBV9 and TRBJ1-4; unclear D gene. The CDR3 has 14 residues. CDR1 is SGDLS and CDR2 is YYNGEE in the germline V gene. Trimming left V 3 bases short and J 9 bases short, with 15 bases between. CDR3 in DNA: TGTGCCAGCAGCGACCAGGAGTTCGGTAAAAAACTGTTTTTT. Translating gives CASSDQEFGKKLFF.

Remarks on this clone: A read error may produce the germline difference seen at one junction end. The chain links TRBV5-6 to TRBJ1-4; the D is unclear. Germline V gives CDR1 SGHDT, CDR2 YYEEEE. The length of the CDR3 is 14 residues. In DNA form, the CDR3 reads TGTGCCAGCAGCTTGGGACGGAACAAAGGGAAAACTGTTTTT. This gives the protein CASSLGRNKGKTVF.

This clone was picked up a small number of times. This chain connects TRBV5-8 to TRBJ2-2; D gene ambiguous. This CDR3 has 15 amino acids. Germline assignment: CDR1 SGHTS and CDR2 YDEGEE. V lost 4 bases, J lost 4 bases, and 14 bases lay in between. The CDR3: CASSPRLRVTGELFF. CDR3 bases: TGTGCCAGCAGCCCGAGGTTACGCGTCACCGGGGAGCTGTTTTTT.

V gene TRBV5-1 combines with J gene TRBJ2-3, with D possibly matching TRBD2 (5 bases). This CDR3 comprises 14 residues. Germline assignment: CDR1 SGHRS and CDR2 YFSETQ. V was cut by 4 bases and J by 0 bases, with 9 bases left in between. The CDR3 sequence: CASSGRTSTDTQYF. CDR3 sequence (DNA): TGCGCCAGCAGCGGCCGGACTAGCACAGATACGCAGTATTTT.

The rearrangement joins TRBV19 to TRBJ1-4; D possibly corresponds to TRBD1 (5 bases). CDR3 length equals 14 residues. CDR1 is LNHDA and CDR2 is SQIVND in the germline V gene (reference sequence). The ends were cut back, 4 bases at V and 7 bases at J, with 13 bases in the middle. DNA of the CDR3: TGTGCCAGTAGTACGGGGCTCGGGAGTGAAAAACTGTTTTTT. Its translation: CASSTGLGSEKLFF.

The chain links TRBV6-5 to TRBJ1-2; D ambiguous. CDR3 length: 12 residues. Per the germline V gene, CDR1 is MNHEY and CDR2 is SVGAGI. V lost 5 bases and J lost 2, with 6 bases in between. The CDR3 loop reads CASSPRNYGYTF. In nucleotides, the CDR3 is TGTGCCAGCAGTCCCCGCAACTATGGCTACACCTTC.

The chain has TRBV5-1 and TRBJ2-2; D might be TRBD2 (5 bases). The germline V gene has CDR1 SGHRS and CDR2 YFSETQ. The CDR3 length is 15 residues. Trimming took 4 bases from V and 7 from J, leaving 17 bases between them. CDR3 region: CASSLGPEAFGELFF. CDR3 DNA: TGCGCCAGCAGCCTGGGCCCGGAGGCTTTCGGGGAGCTGTTTTTT.

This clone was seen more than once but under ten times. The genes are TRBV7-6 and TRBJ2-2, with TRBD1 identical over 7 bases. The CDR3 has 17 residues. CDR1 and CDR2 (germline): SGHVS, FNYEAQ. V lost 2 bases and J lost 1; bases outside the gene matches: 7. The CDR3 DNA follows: TGTGCCAGCAGCTTAATAAGCCGGGACAGGAACACCGGGGAGCTGTTTTTT. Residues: CASSLISRDRNTGELFF. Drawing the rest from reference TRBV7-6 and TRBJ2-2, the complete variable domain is GAGVSQSPRYKVTKRGQDVALRCDPISGHVSLYWYRQALGQGPEFLTYFNYEAQQDKSGLPNDRFSAERPEGSISTLTIQRTEQRDSAMYRCASSLISRDRNTGELFFGEGSRLTVL.

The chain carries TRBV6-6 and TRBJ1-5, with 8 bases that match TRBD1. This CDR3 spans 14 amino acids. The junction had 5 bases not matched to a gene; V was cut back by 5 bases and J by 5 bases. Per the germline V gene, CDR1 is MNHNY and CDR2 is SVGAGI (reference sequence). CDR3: CASSTQTGDQPQHF. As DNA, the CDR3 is TGTGCCAGCAGTACTCAGACAGGGGATCAGCCCCAGCATTTT.

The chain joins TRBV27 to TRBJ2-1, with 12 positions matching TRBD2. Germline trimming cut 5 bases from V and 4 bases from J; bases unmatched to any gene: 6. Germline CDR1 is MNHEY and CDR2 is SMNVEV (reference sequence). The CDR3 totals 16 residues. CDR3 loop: CASSPRLAGVYNEQFF. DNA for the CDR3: TGTGCCAGCAGTCCGAGACTAGCGGGGGTATACAATGAGCAGTTCTTC.

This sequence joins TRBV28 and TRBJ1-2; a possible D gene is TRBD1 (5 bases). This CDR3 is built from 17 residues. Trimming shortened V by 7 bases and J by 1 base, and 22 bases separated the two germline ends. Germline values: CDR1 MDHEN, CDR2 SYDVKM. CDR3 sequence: CASKPRGDGPVNYGYTF. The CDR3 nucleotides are TGTGCCAGCAAACCTAGAGGGGACGGTCCCGTTAACTATGGCTACACCTTC.

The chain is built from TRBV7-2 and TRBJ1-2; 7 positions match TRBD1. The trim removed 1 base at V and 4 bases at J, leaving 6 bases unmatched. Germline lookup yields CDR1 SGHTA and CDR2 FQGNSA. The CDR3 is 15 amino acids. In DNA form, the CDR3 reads TGTGCCAGCAGCTTAGTTGCAGGGGGGGTCTATGGCTACACCTTC. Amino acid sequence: CASSLVAGGVYGYTF.

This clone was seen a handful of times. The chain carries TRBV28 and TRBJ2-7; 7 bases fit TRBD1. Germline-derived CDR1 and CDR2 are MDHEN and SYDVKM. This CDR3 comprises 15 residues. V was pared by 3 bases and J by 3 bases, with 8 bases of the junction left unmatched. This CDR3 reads CASSFDREEGYEQYF. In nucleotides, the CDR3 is TGTGCCAGCAGTTTTGACAGGGAAGAAGGCTACGAGCAGTACTTC.

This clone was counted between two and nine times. DNA of the CDR3: TGTGCCAGCAGCTCCCTCCTCCGGGACAGAAACGGCTACACCTTC. It yields the protein CASSSLLRDRNGYTF. The V and J genes are TRBV7-9 and TRBJ1-2; 7 bases fit TRBD1. The CDR3 contains 15 residues. Per the germline V gene, CDR1 is SEHNR and CDR2 is FQNEAQ (reference sequence). The V and J ends lost 4 bases and 8 bases, in that order; junction bases with no gene match: 13. The full variable domain, rest sourced from reference TRBV7-9 and TRBJ1-2, is DTGVSQNPRHKITKRGQNVTFRCDPISEHNRLYWYRQTLGQGPEFLTYFQNEAQLEKSRLLSDRFSAERPKGSFSTLEIQRTEQGDSAMYLCASSSLLRDRNGYTFGSGTRLTVV.

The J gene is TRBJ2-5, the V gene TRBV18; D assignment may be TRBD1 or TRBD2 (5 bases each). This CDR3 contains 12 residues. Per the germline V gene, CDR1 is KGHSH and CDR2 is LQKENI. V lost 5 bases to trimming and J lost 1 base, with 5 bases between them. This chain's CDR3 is CASSGGQETQYF. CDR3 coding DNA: TGTGCCAGCTCAGGGGGCCAAGAGACCCAGTACTTC.

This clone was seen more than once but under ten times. The CDR3 region has the DNA TGCGGGGGACAGAAGGATTACGAGCAGTACTTC. As protein: CGGQKDYEQYF. V gene TRBV20-1 combines with J gene TRBJ2-7; 7 bases align to TRBD1. Germline V gene lookup returns CDR1 DFQATT and CDR2 SNEGSKA (reference sequence). This CDR3 has 11 residues.

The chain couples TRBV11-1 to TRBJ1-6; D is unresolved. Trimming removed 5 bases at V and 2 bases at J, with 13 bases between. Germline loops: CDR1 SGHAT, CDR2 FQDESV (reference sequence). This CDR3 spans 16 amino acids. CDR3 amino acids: CASSQNFAAYNSPLHF. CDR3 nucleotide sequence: TGTGCCAGCAGCCAAAACTTTGCAGCCTATAATTCACCCCTCCACTTT.

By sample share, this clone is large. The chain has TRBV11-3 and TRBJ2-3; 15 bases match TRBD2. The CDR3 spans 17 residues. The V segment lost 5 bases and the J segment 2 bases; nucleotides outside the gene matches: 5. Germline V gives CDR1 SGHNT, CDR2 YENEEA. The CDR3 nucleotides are TGTGCCAGCAGCCCCTGGACTAGCGGGGGGGACACAGATACGCAGTATTTT. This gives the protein CASSPWTSGGDTDTQYF.

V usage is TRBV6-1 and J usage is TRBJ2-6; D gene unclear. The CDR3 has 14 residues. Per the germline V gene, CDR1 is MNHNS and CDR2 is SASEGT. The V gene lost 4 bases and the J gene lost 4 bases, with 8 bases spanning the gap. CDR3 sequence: CASSAGSGANVLTF. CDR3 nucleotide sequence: TGTGCCAGCAGTGCCGGTTCAGGGGCCAACGTCCTGACTTTC.